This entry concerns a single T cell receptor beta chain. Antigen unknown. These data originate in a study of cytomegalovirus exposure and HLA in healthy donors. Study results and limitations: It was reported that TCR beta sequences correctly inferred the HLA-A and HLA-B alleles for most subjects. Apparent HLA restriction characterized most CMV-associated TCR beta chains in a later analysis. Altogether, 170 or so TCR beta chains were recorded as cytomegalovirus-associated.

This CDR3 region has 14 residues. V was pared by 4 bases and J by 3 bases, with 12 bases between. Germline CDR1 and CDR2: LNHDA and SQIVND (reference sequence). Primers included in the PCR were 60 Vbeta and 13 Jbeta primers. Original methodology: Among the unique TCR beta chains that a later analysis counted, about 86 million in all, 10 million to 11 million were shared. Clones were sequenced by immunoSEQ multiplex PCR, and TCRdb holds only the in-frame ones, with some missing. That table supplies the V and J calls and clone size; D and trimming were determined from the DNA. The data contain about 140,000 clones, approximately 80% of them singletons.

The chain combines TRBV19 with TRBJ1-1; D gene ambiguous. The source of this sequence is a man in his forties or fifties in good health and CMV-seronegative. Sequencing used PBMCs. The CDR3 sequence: CASSNRRRDTEAFF. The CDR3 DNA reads TGTGCCAGTAGTAATAGGAGGAGAGACACTGAAGCTTTCTTT.